Listed here is a single T cell receptor (beta chain). The antigen remains unidentified. Primers: 60 Vbeta forward and 13 Jbeta reverse. TCRdb's table, derived via immunoSEQ multiplex PCR, lists solely in-frame clones and lacks some. The table shows tens of thousands of clones, with 65% to 70% occurring only once. Germline V gene data show CDR1 as MNHEY and CDR2 as SVGAGI. V lost 4 bases and J lost 11; bases outside the gene matches: 12. There are 14 residues in the CDR3. The sample is drawn from a study of cytomegalovirus exposure and HLA in healthy donors. The wider study: Drawn from HLA-typed donors, approximately 86 million unique TCRs were held in an early data release.

Whole-study findings and limits: Presence/absence comparisons presumed near-even sequencing depth among donors.

The chain has TRBV6-5 and TRBJ1-1, with TRBD1 matching over 8 bases. The specimen was PBMCs. The sequence came from a male donor in good health and CMV-seropositive. This CDR3 reads CASSSGDRGLTAFF. Written as DNA, the CDR3 is TGTGCCAGCAGTTCCGGCGACAGGGGACTTACGGCTTTCTTT.